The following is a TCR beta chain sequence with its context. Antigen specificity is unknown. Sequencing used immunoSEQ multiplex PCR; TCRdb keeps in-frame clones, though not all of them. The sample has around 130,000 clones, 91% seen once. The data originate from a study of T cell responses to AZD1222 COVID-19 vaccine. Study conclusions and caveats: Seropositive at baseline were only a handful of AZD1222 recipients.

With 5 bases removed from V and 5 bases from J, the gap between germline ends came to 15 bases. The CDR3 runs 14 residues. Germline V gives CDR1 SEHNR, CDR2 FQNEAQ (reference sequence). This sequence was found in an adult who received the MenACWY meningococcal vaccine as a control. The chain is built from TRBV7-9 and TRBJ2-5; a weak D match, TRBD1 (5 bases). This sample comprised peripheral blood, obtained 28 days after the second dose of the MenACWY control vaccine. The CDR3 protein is CASSPLRVGETQYF. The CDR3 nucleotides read TGTGCCAGCAGCCCCCTCAGGGTGGGGGAGACCCAGTACTTC.